This TCR beta chain was identified in a study of shared clonotypes between healthy human individuals. Overall study results and limits: Naive CD4 clonotypes overlapped across a handful of donors at roughly 4.5%. Generation probabilities were higher for clonotypes shared across all four sorted-subset donors than for unshared ones.

Worth noting for this clone: The antigen is undetermined.

Some clones are missing from TCRdb's copy, which holds only in-frame ones; the method was immunoSEQ multiplex PCR. This table holds 2,500,000 or so clones, more than 80% found once. Material: naive CD4+ T cells sorted from blood. Noted subset: CD45RA+ positively selected. This clonotype originated in a man aged 18 to 30 in good health.

The CDR3 DNA reads as TGCGCCAGCAGCCAAGATTCGCAGGAGTCCTACGAGCAGTACTTC. Translating it yields CASSQDSQESYEQYF. The chain uses TRBV4-1 and TRBJ2-7; the D is unclear. This CDR3 has 15 residues. Germline loops: CDR1 MGHRA, CDR2 YSYEKL. With 0 bases removed from V and 1 base from J, the gap between germline ends came to 10 bases.